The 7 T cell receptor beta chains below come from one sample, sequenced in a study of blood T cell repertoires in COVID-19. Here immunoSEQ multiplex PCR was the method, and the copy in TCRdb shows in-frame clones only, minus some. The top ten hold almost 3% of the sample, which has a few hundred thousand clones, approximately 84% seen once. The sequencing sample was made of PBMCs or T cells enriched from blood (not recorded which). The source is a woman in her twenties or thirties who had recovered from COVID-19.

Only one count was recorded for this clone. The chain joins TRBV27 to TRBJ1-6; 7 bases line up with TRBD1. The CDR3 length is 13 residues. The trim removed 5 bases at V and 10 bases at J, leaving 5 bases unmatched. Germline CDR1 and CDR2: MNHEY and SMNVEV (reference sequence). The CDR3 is CASSDRVLSPLHF. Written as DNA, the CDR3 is TGTGCCAGCAGTGACAGGGTCCTCTCACCCCTCCACTTT.

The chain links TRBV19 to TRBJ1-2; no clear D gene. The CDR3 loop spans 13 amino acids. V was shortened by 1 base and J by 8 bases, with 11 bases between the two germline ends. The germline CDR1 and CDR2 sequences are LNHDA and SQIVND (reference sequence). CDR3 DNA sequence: TGTGCCAGTAGTATAGTGGCTTCGGGGGGCTACACCTTC. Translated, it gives CASSIVASGGYTF.

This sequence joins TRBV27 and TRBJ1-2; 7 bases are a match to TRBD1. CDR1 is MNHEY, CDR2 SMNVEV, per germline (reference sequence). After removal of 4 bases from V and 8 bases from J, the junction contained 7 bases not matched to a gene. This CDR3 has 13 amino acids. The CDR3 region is CASSSPTGRGYTF. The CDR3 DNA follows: TGTGCCAGCAGTTCCCCGACAGGGCGAGGCTACACCTTC.

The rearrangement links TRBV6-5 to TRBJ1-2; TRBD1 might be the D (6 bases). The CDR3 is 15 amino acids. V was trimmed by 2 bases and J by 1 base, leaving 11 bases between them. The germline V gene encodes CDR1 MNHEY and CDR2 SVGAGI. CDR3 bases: TGTGCCAGCAGTTACCTACAGGGAGATAACTATGGCTACACCTTC. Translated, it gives CASSYLQGDNYGYTF.

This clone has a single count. The CDR3 protein is CASSTPGELFF. The CDR3 DNA follows: TGTGCCAGCAGCACTCCCGGGGAGCTGTTTTTT. V gene TRBV11-2 combines with J gene TRBJ2-2; D is unclear. The CDR3 runs 11 residues. Germline V gene data show CDR1 as SGHAT and CDR2 as FQNNGV. Trimming left V 5 bases short and J 6 bases short, with 4 bases between.

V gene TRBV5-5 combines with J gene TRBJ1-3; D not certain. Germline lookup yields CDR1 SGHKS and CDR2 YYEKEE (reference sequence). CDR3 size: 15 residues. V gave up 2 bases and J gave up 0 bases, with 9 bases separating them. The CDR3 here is CASSFQAVSGNTIYF. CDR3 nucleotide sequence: TGTGCCAGCAGCTTCCAGGCCGTCTCTGGAAACACCATATATTTT.

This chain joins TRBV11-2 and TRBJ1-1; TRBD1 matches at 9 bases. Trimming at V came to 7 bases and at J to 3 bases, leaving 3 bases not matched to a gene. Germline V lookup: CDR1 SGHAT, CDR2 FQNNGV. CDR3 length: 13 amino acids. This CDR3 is CASTWDRDTEAFF. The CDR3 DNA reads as TGTGCCAGCACCTGGGACAGGGACACTGAAGCTTTCTTT.